The clone carrying this TCR beta chain was observed a handful of times. Its antigen is not known. The source of the sample is a study of cytomegalovirus exposure and HLA in healthy donors. Study-wide findings and caveats: Reported results showed that the classifier diagnosed cytomegalovirus status with high specificity and sensitivity. When analyzed later, a missense DCLRE1C variant was found to be linked to TCR beta V- and J-gene trimming.

PCR amplification relied on 60 Vbeta primers (plus 13 Jbeta primers). The protocol was immunoSEQ multiplex PCR, while the TCRdb copy is restricted to in-frame clones and leaves out a portion. The sample records about 130,000 clones, 70% to 80% being singletons. V gave up 7 bases and J gave up 0 bases; unmatched junction bases: 5. Germline CDR1 GTSNPN, CDR2 SVGIG (reference sequence). This CDR3 region has 13 residues. The sequencing input was PBMCs. This sequence originates from a man in his forties or fifties in good health and CMV-seropositive. The J gene is TRBJ2-7, the V gene TRBV30, with 8 bases matching TRBD1. The CDR3 protein is CASDRGFSYEQYF. CDR3 bases: TGTGCCTCAGACAGGGGCTTCTCCTACGAGCAGTACTTC.